This T cell receptor (beta chain) originates from a study of blood T cell repertoires in COVID-19. At the level of the study: Some COVID-19 samples were acute and others convalescent; all came from the United States, Italy and Spain.

Seattle patients were enrolled while actively infected and followed longitudinally. The V gene's germline CDR1 is SGHAT and CDR2 FQNNGV. The CDR3 extends over 15 amino acids. V shed 1 base and J 6 bases; nucleotides not matched to a gene: 8. The data were produced by immunoSEQ multiplex PCR, yet TCRdb's version contains in-frame clones alone and is incomplete. The repertoire holds about 250,000 clones, with roughly 85% as singletons. The sequenced material came from peripheral blood. This receptor was identified in a man in his forties or fifties with COVID-19, enrolled during active disease. This chain links TRBV11-2 with TRBJ2-7; 8 nucleotides agree with TRBD1. The CDR3 loop reads CASSLARTGLSEQYF. The DNA of the CDR3 is TGTGCCAGCAGCTTAGCCAGGACAGGGCTAAGCGAGCAGTACTTC. The whole variable domain, filled in from reference TRBV11-2 and TRBJ2-7, reads EAGVAQSPRYKIIEKRQSVAFWCNPISGHATLYWYQQILGQGPKLLIQFQNNGVVDDSQLPKDRFSAERLKGVDSTLKIQPAKLEDSAVYLCASSLARTGLSEQYFGPGTRLTVT.